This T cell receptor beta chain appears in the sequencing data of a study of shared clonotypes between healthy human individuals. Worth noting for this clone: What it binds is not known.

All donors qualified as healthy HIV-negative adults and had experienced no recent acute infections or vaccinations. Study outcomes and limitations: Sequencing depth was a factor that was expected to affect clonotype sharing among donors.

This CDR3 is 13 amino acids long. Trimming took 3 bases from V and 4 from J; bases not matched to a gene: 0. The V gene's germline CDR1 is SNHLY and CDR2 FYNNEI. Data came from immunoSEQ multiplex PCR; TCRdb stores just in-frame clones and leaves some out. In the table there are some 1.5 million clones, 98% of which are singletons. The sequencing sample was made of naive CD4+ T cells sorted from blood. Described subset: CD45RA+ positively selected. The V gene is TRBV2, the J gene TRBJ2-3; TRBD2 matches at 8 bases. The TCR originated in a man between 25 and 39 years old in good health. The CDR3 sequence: CASSDGGADTQYF. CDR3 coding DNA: TGTGCCAGCAGTGACGGGGGGGCAGATACGCAGTATTTT.